The 23 T cell receptor beta chains below all came from one sample that was sequenced in a study of T cell repertoires in cytomegalovirus infection. TCRdb itself ran the reads through MiXCR, one entry per CDR3 protein. This sample has approximately 700,000 distinct CDR3 sequences, with less than 40% found just once. The sequenced material came from PBMCs. The receptors derive from a human donor in good health (CMV status not recorded). Some clones in this sample may be carry-over from other donors' samples.

Only a few counts were recorded for this clonotype. J is TRBJ2-2 and V is TRBV4-1; 8 positions agree with TRBD2. The V and J ends lost 1 base and 3 bases, in that order; junction bases with no gene match: 10. The germline gives CDR1 MGHRA, CDR2 YSYEKL. The CDR3 runs to 18 residues. The CDR3 spells CASSQVGGRGADTGELFF. The CDR3 DNA follows: TGCGCCAGCAGCCAAGTTGGTGGGCGGGGGGCAGACACCGGGGAGCTGTTTTTT.

This clonotype was seen a few times. The chain combines TRBV28 with TRBJ2-7; D is unresolved. V gave up 3 bases and J gave up 9 bases, with 6 bases separating them. In germline, CDR1 is MDHEN, CDR2 SYDVKM. This CDR3 is 10 amino acids long. The CDR3 sequence: CASSFPRQYF. CDR3 nucleotides: TGTGCCAGCAGTTTCCCACGGCAGTACTTC.

This clonotype was picked up a small number of times. V and J are TRBV4-1 and TRBJ1-1; D may be TRBD1 (6 bases). Trimming removed 0 bases from V and 1 base from J, with 18 bases in between. The CDR3 extends over 18 amino acids. Germline V lookup: CDR1 MGHRA, CDR2 YSYEKL. CDR3 in DNA: TGCGCCAGCAGCCAAGATCGGACAGAGGGTTTCTGGAACACTGAAGCTTTCTTT. It specifies CASSQDRTEGFWNTEAFF.

This clonotype has a handful of counts. The rearrangement links TRBV28 to TRBJ2-7; D may be TRBD2 (6 bases). The CDR3 is 14 amino acids. V lost 10 bases and J 4 bases, leaving 20 bases between the germline ends. Germline loops: CDR1 MDHEN, CDR2 SYDVKM. The CDR3, as DNA: TGTGCCATCCTGTCCCGGGACGGGGGTTACGAGCAGTACTTC. Encoded protein: CAILSRDGGYEQYF.

The rearrangement uses TRBV20-1 and TRBJ1-1; no firm D call. There are 14 residues in the CDR3. From germline, CDR1 is DFQATT and CDR2 SNEGSKA (reference sequence). V lost 4 bases, J lost 2 bases, and 14 bases lay in between. In DNA form, the CDR3 reads TGCAGTGCTAAGAGGACCGTACCTAACACTGAAGCTTTCTTT. Translated, it gives CSAKRTVPNTEAFF.

This chain joins TRBV27 and TRBJ1-5, with D possibly being TRBD1 (5 bases). V lost 8 bases, J lost 5 bases, and 13 bases lay in between. This CDR3 has 13 amino acids. Germline V gene data show CDR1 as MNHEY and CDR2 as SMNVEV (reference sequence). The CDR3 loop reads CASGRGVYQPQHF. CDR3 nucleotide sequence: TGTGCCAGCGGTCGGGGGGTGTATCAGCCCCAGCATTTT.

The chain joins TRBV29-1 to TRBJ1-6; D perhaps matches TRBD1 (6 bases). Trimming pared 5 bases from V and 6 bases from J, leaving 14 bases between. The CDR3 consists of 14 residues. Germline V gene lookup returns CDR1 SQVTM and CDR2 ANQGSEA. The CDR3 sequence: CSVQTGSANSPLHF. CDR3 coding DNA: TGCAGCGTTCAAACAGGGTCGGCTAATTCACCCCTCCACTTT.

CDR3 DNA sequence: TGTGCCAGCAGACTAGGACAGGGAGGGACCGGGGAGCTGTTTTTT. Translation: CASRLGQGGTGELFF. The J gene is TRBJ2-2, the V gene TRBV6-1, with D possibly matching TRBD1 (8 bases). Looked up from germline, CDR1 is MNHNS and CDR2 is SASEGT. This CDR3 is built from 15 residues. With 6 bases removed from V and 5 bases from J, the gap between germline ends came to 16 bases.

The sample holds a few counts of this clonotype. The genes are TRBV28 and TRBJ2-2; the D is unclear. There are 15 residues in the CDR3. V shed 4 bases and J shed 3 bases, with 12 bases lying between them. From germline, CDR1 is MDHEN and CDR2 SYDVKM. The CDR3 sequence: CASSSPSRYTGELFF. For the CDR3, the DNA is TGTGCCAGCAGTTCCCCCAGCAGATACACCGGGGAGCTGTTTTTT.

The rearrangement links TRBV2 to TRBJ1-4; D not certain. Germline loops: CDR1 SNHLY, CDR2 FYNNEI. The V gene lost 6 bases and the J gene lost 5 bases, with 10 bases spanning the gap. The CDR3 runs to 13 residues. This chain's CDR3 is CASSRTVNEKLFF. In DNA form, the CDR3 reads TGTGCCAGCAGCAGGACGGTGAATGAAAAACTGTTTTTT.

The V gene is TRBV11-2, the J gene TRBJ2-3; no firm D call. CDR1 is SGHAT, CDR2 FQNNGV, per germline. V lost 1 base and J 15 bases, leaving 14 bases between the germline ends. This CDR3 is built from 12 residues. The CDR3 spells CASSLVEDPNYF. The CDR3, as DNA: TGTGCCAGCAGCTTAGTTGAAGATCCGAATTATTTT.

V is TRBV27 and J is TRBJ1-5; 12 bases are a match to TRBD1. The CDR3 runs to 15 residues. J was trimmed by 5 bases and V by 7 bases; bases with no gene match: 6. CDR1 and CDR2 from the germline V gene are MNHEY and SMNVEV (reference sequence). CDR3 residues: CASNFGTGGYQPQHF. In nucleotides, the CDR3 is TGTGCCAGCAATTTTGGGACAGGGGGCTATCAGCCCCAGCATTTT.

This clonotype was seen only a few times. The chain recombines TRBV7-2 with TRBJ2-2; 8 bases map to TRBD2. Per the germline V gene, CDR1 is SGHTA and CDR2 is FQGNSA. The CDR3 spans 16 residues. V gave up 4 bases and J gave up 5 bases; unmatched junction bases: 9. This chain's CDR3 is CASSYPGLVATGELFF. The CDR3 nucleotides are TGTGCCAGCAGCTACCCGGGACTAGTCGCAACCGGGGAGCTGTTTTTT.

The V and J genes are TRBV5-1 and TRBJ1-5; D is unresolved. Germline V gives CDR1 SGHRS, CDR2 YFSETQ. The V and J ends lost 4 bases and 2 bases respectively, with 7 bases between them. The CDR3 sequence is 13 residues long. This CDR3 reads CASSHDGNQPQHF. The CDR3 DNA reads TGCGCCAGCAGCCACGACGGCAATCAGCCCCAGCATTTT. The full variable domain, in which reference TRBV5-1 and TRBJ1-5 provide the parts outside the CDR3, is KAGVTQTPRYLIKTRGQQVTLSCSPISGHRSVSWYQQTPGQGLQFLFEYFSETQRNKGNFPGRFSGRQFSNSRSEMNVSTLELGDSALYLCASSHDGNQPQHFGDGTRLSIL.

The chain uses TRBV6-2 or TRBV6-3 and TRBJ2-1; D unresolved. Germline V gene lookup returns CDR1 MNHEY and CDR2 SVGEGT. Deletions cut 0 bases from V and 12 bases from J, with 9 bases between. This CDR3 has 12 amino acids. In nucleotides, the CDR3 is TGTGCCAGCAGTTACTCCCCGCTGGGGCAGTTCTTC. Its protein product is CASSYSPLGQFF.

The V gene is TRBV30, the J gene TRBJ1-6; TRBD1 matches at 7 bases. J was trimmed by 7 bases and V by 3 bases; bases with no gene match: 6. CDR3 length equals 14 residues. CDR1 and CDR2 (germline): GTSNPN, SVGIG (reference sequence). The CDR3 sequence: CAWRRPGQNSPLHF. The CDR3 coding sequence is TGTGCCTGGAGGAGGCCGGGACAGAATTCACCCCTCCACTTT.

The chain recombines TRBV19 with TRBJ1-1; TRBD1 might be the D (5 bases). The CDR3 has 14 residues. Trimming stripped 3 bases from V and 3 bases from J, with 11 bases between. The germline gives CDR1 LNHDA, CDR2 SQIVND (reference sequence). The CDR3 here is CASSIGLGHTEAFF. The CDR3 DNA follows: TGTGCCAGTAGTATCGGTTTGGGGCACACTGAAGCTTTCTTT. Variable domain in full (rest from reference TRBV19 and TRBJ1-1): DGGITQSPKYLFRKEGQNVTLSCEQNLNHDAMYWYRQDPGQGLRLIYYSQIVNDFQKGDIAEGYSVSREKKESFPLTVTSAQKNPTAFYLCASSIGLGHTEAFFGQGTRLTVV.

The V and J genes are TRBV20-1 and TRBJ2-3, with no clear D. The CDR3 length is 14 residues. Germline CDR1 reads DFQATT; CDR2 reads SNEGSKA (reference sequence). Trimming took 6 bases from V and 0 from J, leaving 13 bases between them. The CDR3 DNA follows: TGCAGTGCGAGCCCACTATTAAGCACAGATACGCAGTATTTT. Its translation: CSASPLLSTDTQYF.

This clonotype was detected ten times or more. The chain is built from TRBV7-2 and TRBJ2-2; weak D call: TRBD2 (5 bases). Trimming pared 5 bases from V and 4 bases from J, leaving 11 bases between. This CDR3 is built from 14 residues. The germline CDR1 and CDR2 sequences are SGHTA and FQGNSA. This chain's CDR3 is CASSPDWITGELFF. CDR3 sequence (DNA): TGTGCCAGCAGCCCGGACTGGATCACCGGGGAGCTGTTTTTT.

The chain links TRBV25-1 to TRBJ2-7; TRBD1 agrees at 7 bases. The CDR3 runs 16 residues. V was pared by 4 bases and J by 0 bases, with 9 bases of the junction left unmatched. Germline assignment: CDR1 MGHDK and CDR2 SYGVNS. CDR3 nucleotides: TGTGCCAGCAGTGCTCCGGGACAGAAAAACTCCTACGAGCAGTACTTC. Protein sequence: CASSAPGQKNSYEQYF.

This chain connects TRBV30 to TRBJ1-4; unclear D gene. In germline, CDR1 is GTSNPN, CDR2 SVGIG (reference sequence). V was shortened by 0 bases and J by 4 bases, with 15 bases between the two germline ends. There are 16 residues in the CDR3. Written as DNA, the CDR3 is TGTGCCTGGAGTGTAATCCGGATCGGACTTAATGAAAAACTGTTTTTT. This gives the protein CAWSVIRIGLNEKLFF.

The genes are TRBV19 and TRBJ2-1; 8 bases are shared with TRBD1. There are 15 residues in the CDR3. Trimming at V came to 3 bases and at J to 9 bases, leaving 10 bases not matched to a gene. Germline loops: CDR1 LNHDA, CDR2 SQIVND (reference sequence). The CDR3 spells CASSILFQGAGEQFF. In DNA, the CDR3 is TGTGCCAGTAGTATTTTATTTCAGGGGGCAGGTGAGCAGTTCTTC.

V is TRBV7-6 and J is TRBJ2-1; weak D call: TRBD2 (6 bases). Trimming cost V 4 bases and J 5 bases, with 18 bases left between them. Germline values: CDR1 SGHVS, CDR2 FNYEAQ. The CDR3 covers 16 residues. The CDR3 loop reads CASSYPEGSGNNEQFF. In nucleotides, the CDR3 is TGTGCCAGCAGCTACCCCGAGGGTAGCGGAAACAATGAGCAGTTCTTC.